The present entry profiles one TCR beta chain with its context. The CDR3 contains 13 residues. The germline V and J ends were trimmed by 1 base and 3 bases, with 7 bases remaining between them. The germline V gene encodes CDR1 SGHAT and CDR2 FQNNGV. These data belong to a study of blood T cell repertoires in COVID-19. About the study: Specimens from acute and convalescent COVID-19 originated in the United States, Italy and Spain.

All exposed participants met a person with COVID-19 within 2 weeks before entering the study. Authors' data handling: For nucleated cells, counts were estimated from reference gene primer amplification. The method was immunoSEQ multiplex PCR; TCRdb's version includes in-frame clones alone and lacks a portion of them. The DNA gave D and trimming, while V, J and clone size come from that table. The table records 200,000 to 250,000 clones, 88% of them present only once. This TCR came from a woman aged 25 to 45 who had been exposed to COVID-19. The chain employs TRBV11-2 and TRBJ2-7; D is unresolved. Sequencing was carried out using PBMCs or T cells enriched from blood (not recorded which). Here the CDR3 DNA reads TGTGCCAGCAGCTTAGGGTCTAACTACGAGCAGTACTTC. Its translation is CASSLGSNYEQYF.